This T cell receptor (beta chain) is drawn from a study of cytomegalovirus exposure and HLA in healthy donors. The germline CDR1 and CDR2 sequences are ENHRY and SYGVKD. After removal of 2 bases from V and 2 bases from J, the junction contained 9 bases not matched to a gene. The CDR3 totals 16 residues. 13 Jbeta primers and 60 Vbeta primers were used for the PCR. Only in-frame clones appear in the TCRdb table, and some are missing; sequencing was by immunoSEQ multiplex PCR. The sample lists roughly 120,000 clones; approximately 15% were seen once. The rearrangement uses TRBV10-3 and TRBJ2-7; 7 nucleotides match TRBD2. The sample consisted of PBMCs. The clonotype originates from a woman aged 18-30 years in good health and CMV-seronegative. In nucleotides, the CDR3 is TGTGCCATCAGTGAGGTGGGGGGGGATTTTACCTACGAGCAGTACTTC. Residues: CAISEVGGDFTYEQYF.